The 8 T cell receptor beta chains in this list originate from one sample, sequenced in a study of blood T cells in healthy people across ages. PCR was performed a second time for about 7 to 11 cycles using a sample-barcoded 5' primer and a J-beta primer mix. From the 5' RACE reads, TCRdb called clonotypes with MiXCR, one entry per CDR3 protein. The sample holds fewer than 2,000,000 distinct CDR3 sequences, 39% seen once. Input material: blood. These receptors were taken from a human donor in good health.

V and J are TRBV20-1 and TRBJ2-2, with unresolved D. V was cut by 6 bases and J by 3 bases, with 11 bases left in between. Germline V gene data show CDR1 as DFQATT and CDR2 as SNEGSKA (reference sequence). The CDR3 covers 13 residues. DNA of the CDR3: TGCAGTGCCCAACCTGACTACACCGGGGAGCTGTTTTTT. Protein product: CSAQPDYTGELFF.

In this sample, this clonotype turned up a few times. The chain employs TRBV12-3 or TRBV12-4 and TRBJ1-5; 12 bases are a match to TRBD1. The CDR3 has 14 amino acids. V was pared by 6 bases and J by 6 bases, with 3 bases of the junction left unmatched. CDR3 protein: CASSGTGGGQPQHF. CDR3 bases: TGTGCCAGCAGCGGGACAGGGGGCGGTCAGCCCCAGCATTTT.

Written as DNA, the CDR3 is TGTGCCAGCAGTTCATACGACAGGACACCACAGTTCTTC. The encoded protein is CASSSYDRTPQFF. The rearrangement links TRBV12-3 or TRBV12-4 to TRBJ2-1; D possibly corresponds to TRBD1 (6 bases). The CDR3 spans 13 residues. The V end lost 4 bases, the J end lost 13 bases, and 17 bases lay between the germline ends.

The V and J genes are TRBV12-3 or TRBV12-4 and TRBJ2-4; D gene unclear. With 7 bases removed from V and 8 bases from J, the gap between germline ends came to 12 bases. There are 12 residues in the CDR3. CDR3 DNA: TGTGCCAGCACCGAGACATTGGACATTCAGTACTTC. The encoded protein is CASTETLDIQYF.

This chain joins TRBV3-1 and TRBJ2-3; D is perhaps TRBD2 (5 bases). The germline V gene encodes CDR1 LGHDT and CDR2 YNNKEL (reference sequence). The CDR3 extends over 13 amino acids. V was trimmed by 0 bases and J by 10 bases, leaving 11 bases between them. For the CDR3, the DNA is TGTGCCAGCAGCCAAGATGGGAGATACGCGCAGTATTTT. Amino acid sequence: CASSQDGRYAQYF.

This clonotype was seen at least ten times. The chain uses TRBV6-2 or TRBV6-3 and TRBJ2-7; D is unclear. Trimming took off 5 bases at V and 5 bases at J, with 7 bases between the two ends. The germline V gene encodes CDR1 MNHEY and CDR2 SVGEGT. The CDR3 consists of 11 residues. The CDR3 loop is CASSIAHEQYF. Written as DNA, the CDR3 is TGTGCCAGCAGTATCGCTCACGAGCAGTACTTC.

The V call is TRBV25-1, the J call TRBJ1-6; D is uncertain. The CDR3 has 15 amino acids. Per germline, CDR1 MGHDK and CDR2 SYGVNS. The V gene lost 1 base and the J gene lost 5 bases, with 9 bases spanning the gap. The CDR3 sequence: CASSEWAADNSPLHF. In DNA form, the CDR3 reads TGTGCCAGCAGTGAATGGGCGGCCGATAATTCACCCCTCCACTTT. Full variable domain (remainder filled in from reference TRBV25-1 and TRBJ1-6): EADIYQTPRYLVIGTGKKITLECSQTMGHDKMYWYQQDPGMELHLIHYSYGVNSTEKGDLSSESTVSRIRTEHFPLTLESARPSHTSQYLCASSEWAADNSPLHFGNGTRLTVT.

This chain uses TRBV7-2 with TRBJ2-1; possible D gene TRBD2, 5 bases. The germline V gene encodes CDR1 SGHTA and CDR2 FQGNSA. V lost 7 bases, J lost 0 bases, and 13 bases lay in between. The length of the CDR3 is 15 residues. The CDR3 loop reads CASNSAGTSYNEQFF. The CDR3, as DNA: TGTGCCAGCAACTCCGCGGGCACCTCCTACAATGAGCAGTTCTTC. Full variable domain (outside the CDR3, taken from reference TRBV7-2 and TRBJ2-1): GAGVSQSPSNKVTEKGKDVELRCDPISGHTALYWYRQSLGQGLEFLIYFQGNSAPDKSGLPSDRFSAERTGGSVSTLTIQRTQQEDSAVYLCASNSAGTSYNEQFFGPGTRLTVL.